The following is a T cell receptor (beta chain) sequence with its context. The record originates from a study of technical replicates of blood from several donors. Using immunoSEQ multiplex PCR, the repertoire was profiled, and TCRdb retains in-frame clones only, with some absent. Of some 94,000 clones listed, about 94% are singletons. The germline V and J ends were trimmed by 3 bases and 3 bases, with 12 bases remaining between them. Per the germline V gene, CDR1 is MNHNS and CDR2 is SASEGT. The CDR3 spans 15 residues. This clonotype was obtained from a human donor in good health. The chain combines TRBV6-1 with TRBJ2-4; D not resolved. Sequencing was done on a sample of T cells isolated from PBMCs. The CDR3 DNA follows: TGTGCCAGCAGTGAGGGTGGGCTGGGCAAAAACATTCAGTACTTC. Residues: CASSEGGLGKNIQYF.